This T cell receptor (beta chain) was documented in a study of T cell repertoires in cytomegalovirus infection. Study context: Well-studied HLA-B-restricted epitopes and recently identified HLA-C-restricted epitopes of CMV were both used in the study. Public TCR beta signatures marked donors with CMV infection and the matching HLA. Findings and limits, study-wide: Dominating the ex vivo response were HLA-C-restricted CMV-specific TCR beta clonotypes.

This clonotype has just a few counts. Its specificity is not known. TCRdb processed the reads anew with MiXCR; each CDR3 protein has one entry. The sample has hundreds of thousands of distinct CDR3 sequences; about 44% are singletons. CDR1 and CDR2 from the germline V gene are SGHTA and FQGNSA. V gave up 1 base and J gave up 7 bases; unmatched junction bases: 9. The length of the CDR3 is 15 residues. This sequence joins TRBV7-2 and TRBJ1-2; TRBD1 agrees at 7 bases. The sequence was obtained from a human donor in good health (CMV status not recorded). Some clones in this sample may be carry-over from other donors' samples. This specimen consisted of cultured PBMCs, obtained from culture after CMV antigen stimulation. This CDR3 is CASSLVSRGGLGYTF. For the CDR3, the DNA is TGTGCCAGCAGCTTAGTTTCGAGAGGGGGCCTTGGCTACACCTTC.